The sequence of this TCR beta chain was determined in a study of T cell changes during pregnancy in multiple sclerosis. From germline, CDR1 is KGHSH and CDR2 LQKENI. V shed 4 bases, J shed 0 bases, and the junction held 13 bases outside the gene matches. CDR3 size: 19 residues. The repertoire was sequenced with immunoSEQ multiplex PCR; TCRdb's copy has only in-frame clones and lacks some. The sample includes approximately 37,000 clones, more than 70% of them seen just once. This rearrangement joins TRBV18 to TRBJ2-4, with TRBD1 identical over 9 bases. Sample: CD8+ T cells from peripheral blood mononuclear cells, taken in the first trimester of pregnancy. The clonotype comes from a female donor with multiple sclerosis, enrolled in a pregnancy study. The CDR3 sequence is CASSQRQGDLILAKNIQYF. The DNA for the CDR3 is TGTGCCAGCTCACAGCGACAGGGGGACCTGATCTTAGCCAAAAACATTCAGTACTTC.